Given below is one T cell receptor beta chain in context. No antigen is known for it. The CDR3 length is 15 residues. Germline-derived CDR1 and CDR2 are MNHEY and SVGAGI. The junction had 7 bases not matched to a gene; V was cut back by 2 bases and J by 8 bases. The use of a sample-barcoded 5' primer and a J-beta primer mix characterized a second PCR of roughly 6 to 12 cycles. The authors tagged each cDNA molecule using a template-switch adaptor with 12 random nucleotides. Each CDR3 protein is one row after TCRdb ran MiXCR on the 5' RACE reads. The data show 700,000 to 950,000 distinct CDR3 sequences, 43% seen once. The data were taken from a study of blood T cells in healthy people across ages. Study-level points and caveats: Observed TCR beta diversity per million T cells went down as age went up. This fall followed a roughly linear course with age. PBMC samples, being unsorted, prevented any conclusive comparison of naive and antigen-experienced cells.

Extraction yielded at least 5 micrograms of total RNA per sample. Sequencing was done on a sample of blood. The receptor's source is a woman aged 60-70 years in good health. The rearrangement joins TRBV6-5 to TRBJ1-2; 11 bases fit TRBD1. The CDR3, as DNA: TGTGCCAGCAGTTACACCGGACAGGGGGCCATAGGCTACACCTTC. Its protein is CASSYTGQGAIGYTF.